Each of the 19 T cell receptor beta chains below was sequenced from the same sample in a study of beta chain features in type 1 diabetes. Since all of the isolated RNA was reverse transcribed, expressed TCRB transcripts were what got sequenced. Using immunoSEQ multiplex PCR, the repertoire was profiled, and TCRdb retains in-frame clones only, with some absent. This sample has roughly 240,000 clones, with around 68% found just once. Source material: naive CD4+ T cells from blood. The receptor source for this set is a man aged 25 to 40 in good health.

This chain uses TRBV12-5 with TRBJ2-1, with D possibly being TRBD2 (6 bases). Germline CDR1 LGHNT, CDR2 FRNRAP. The V end was cut by 6 bases, the J end by 0 bases, with 12 bases between. The CDR3 is made up of 15 amino acids. CDR3: CASGASGHSYNEQFF. The CDR3 DNA is TGTGCTAGTGGAGCGAGCGGGCACTCCTACAATGAGCAGTTCTTC. Full variable domain (missing parts from reference TRBV12-5 and TRBJ2-1): DARVTQTPRHKVTEMGQEVTMRCQPILGHNTVFWYRQTMMQGLELLAYFRNRAPLDDSGMPKDRFSAEMPDATLATLKIQPSEPRDSAVYFCASGASGHSYNEQFFGPGTRLTVL.

The chain combines TRBV7-2 with TRBJ2-7, with D possibly being TRBD1 (6 bases). V was pared by 5 bases and J by 5 bases, with 13 bases between. Per germline, CDR1 SGHTA and CDR2 FQGNSA. CDR3 length equals 13 residues. CDR3: CASSLDRQDEQYF. The CDR3 region has the DNA TGTGCCAGCAGCCTCGACAGACAGGACGAGCAGTACTTC. Complete variable domain (other parts from reference TRBV7-2 and TRBJ2-7): GAGVSQSPSNKVTEKGKDVELRCDPISGHTALYWYRQSLGQGLEFLIYFQGNSAPDKSGLPSDRFSAERTGGSVSTLTIQRTQQEDSAVYLCASSLDRQDEQYFGPGTRLTVT.

V gene TRBV30 combines with J gene TRBJ1-1, with D perhaps matching TRBD1 (6 bases). V was shortened by 7 bases and J by 0 bases, with 15 bases between the two germline ends. The germline V gene has CDR1 GTSNPN and CDR2 SVGIG (reference sequence). The CDR3 contains 14 residues. The CDR3 DNA reads TGTGCCTCTTGGACAGCGCCCATGAACACTGAAGCTTTCTTT. Its protein product is CASWTAPMNTEAFF.

Worth noting for this clone: Different DNA sequences within this sample yield the same CDR3. The chain links TRBV7-2 to TRBJ2-7; weak D call: TRBD1 (6 bases). The V and J ends lost 5 bases and 0 bases respectively, with 8 bases between them. This CDR3 region has 13 residues. CDR1 SGHTA and CDR2 FQGNSA come from the germline V gene. The CDR3 is CASSLDSSYEQYF. DNA of the CDR3: TGTGCCAGCAGCCTGGACAGCTCCTACGAGCAGTACTTC.

CDR3 protein: CASSYLGTEAYEQYF. CDR3 in DNA: TGTGCCAGCAGCTACCTCGGGACGGAAGCCTACGAGCAGTACTTC. The chain recombines TRBV7-2 with TRBJ2-7; possibly TRBD1 or TRBD2 for D (5 bases each). Germline V gene lookup returns CDR1 SGHTA and CDR2 FQGNSA. V lost 4 bases and J 2 bases, leaving 15 bases between the germline ends. The CDR3 sequence is 15 residues long.

V usage is TRBV5-4 and J usage is TRBJ2-3; D is unresolved. Per germline, CDR1 SGHNT and CDR2 YYREEE (reference sequence). The CDR3 contains 14 residues. Trimming stripped 4 bases from V and 0 bases from J, with 9 bases between. CDR3 residues: CASSQKQSTDTQYF. CDR3 coding DNA: TGTGCCAGCAGCCAGAAGCAGAGCACAGATACGCAGTATTTT.

The V gene is TRBV30, the J gene TRBJ1-1; TRBD1 is a possible D gene (6 bases). Trimming stripped 7 bases from V and 2 bases from J, with 14 bases between. From germline, CDR1 is GTSNPN and CDR2 SVGIG (reference sequence). The CDR3 has 13 residues. The CDR3 DNA is TGTGCCTTGAAAGGGGGACCTAACACTGAAGCTTTCTTT. It specifies CALKGGPNTEAFF.

This clone was detected only a few times. The chain is built from TRBV30 and TRBJ2-5; a weak D match, TRBD1 (6 bases). V lost 4 bases to trimming and J lost 2 bases, with 11 bases between them. Germline CDR1 GTSNPN, CDR2 SVGIG (reference sequence). This CDR3 is 13 amino acids long. CDR3 sequence: CAWKQGPQETQYF. CDR3 in DNA: TGTGCCTGGAAACAGGGTCCGCAAGAGACCCAGTACTTC.

The V and J genes are TRBV28 and TRBJ2-4, with 8 bases identical to TRBD1. CDR3 size: 13 residues. J gave up 8 bases and V 3 bases, and 3 bases lay outside the gene matches. The germline CDR1 and CDR2 sequences are MDHEN and SYDVKM. CDR3 amino acids: CASSLTGVDIQYF. The CDR3 DNA reads TGTGCCAGCAGTTTGACAGGGGTGGACATTCAGTACTTC.

This rearrangement joins TRBV27 to TRBJ2-6; 9 bases are a match to TRBD1. Germline assignment: CDR1 MNHEY and CDR2 SMNVEV (reference sequence). With 2 bases clipped from V and 0 bases from J, the junction kept 8 bases outside the gene matches. This CDR3 spans 19 amino acids. The CDR3 bases are TGTGCCAGCAGTTTAAACCCGGGACAGGGTGTCTCTGGGGCCAACGTCCTGACTTTC. Translated, it gives CASSLNPGQGVSGANVLTF.

The chain uses TRBV27 and TRBJ1-6; 9 bases agree with TRBD1. CDR1 and CDR2 from the germline V gene are MNHEY and SMNVEV (reference sequence). The CDR3 totals 15 residues. V lost 5 bases and J lost 7; bases outside the gene matches: 6. The CDR3, as DNA: TGTGCCAGCAGTCCCCTGGACAGGGGAAATTCACCCCTCCACTTT. The encoded protein is CASSPLDRGNSPLHF.

The chain employs TRBV29-1 and TRBJ2-1, with D possibly matching TRBD1 (6 bases). Germline V gives CDR1 SQVTM, CDR2 ANQGSEA. The V and J ends lost 6 bases and 1 base respectively, with 19 bases between them. The CDR3 totals 16 residues. The CDR3 nucleotides read TGCAGCGTGCGGCCCTGGTCAGGGGATTCCTACAATGAGCAGTTCTTC. Translation: CSVRPWSGDSYNEQFF.

The V gene is TRBV21-1, the J gene TRBJ1-6. TRBV21-1 is a pseudogene. The CDR3 runs to 12 residues. The CDR3: CASSRRNSPLHF. The CDR3 DNA follows: TGTGCCAGCAGCAGAAGGAATTCACCCCTCCACTTT.

This sequence joins TRBV6-5 and TRBJ1-4; D gene unclear. This CDR3 comprises 10 residues. The germline V gene has CDR1 MNHEY and CDR2 SVGAGI. Trimming stripped 8 bases from V and 4 bases from J, with 2 bases between. The CDR3 region is CASLNEKLFF. DNA of the CDR3: TGTGCCAGCCTTAATGAAAAACTGTTTTTT.

As concerns this clone: A read error may produce the germline difference seen at one junction end. This rearrangement joins TRBV28 to TRBJ2-1; D gene ambiguous. The CDR3 contains 12 residues. The germline V gene has CDR1 MDHEN and CDR2 SYDVKM. The CDR3 DNA is TGTGCCAGCACTTCAACGTCGGCTGAGCTGTTCTTC. Its translation is CASTSTSAELFF.

The CDR3 DNA follows: TGTGCCAGCAGTGGGACCAACTATGGCTACACCTTC. Its translation: CASSGTNYGYTF. The rearrangement joins TRBV25-1 to TRBJ1-2; D is ambiguous. V was pared by 4 bases and J by 2 bases, with 5 bases between. The CDR3 loop spans 12 amino acids. The V gene's germline CDR1 is MGHDK and CDR2 SYGVNS.

The chain employs TRBV29-1 and TRBJ2-7, with unresolved D. V lost 6 bases, J lost 0 bases, and 15 bases lay in between. The germline V gene has CDR1 SQVTM and CDR2 ANQGSEA. The CDR3 covers 14 residues. The CDR3 loop is CSVKIDGSSYEQYF. In nucleotides, the CDR3 is TGCAGCGTCAAAATCGACGGAAGCTCCTACGAGCAGTACTTC.

V and J are TRBV12-5 and TRBJ2-2; D tentatively reads TRBD1 or TRBD2 (5 bases each). Trimming took 1 base from V and 12 from J, leaving 18 bases between them. The germline V gene has CDR1 LGHNT and CDR2 FRNRAP. This CDR3 has 15 residues. DNA of the CDR3: TGTGCTAGTGGTTTGGGCCCCCGGCCCGAGGGGAAGCTGTTTTTT. Translating it yields CASGLGPRPEGKLFF. The full variable domain, its missing parts supplied by reference TRBV12-5 and TRBJ2-2, is DARVTQTPRHKVTEMGQEVTMRCQPILGHNTVFWYRQTMMQGLELLAYFRNRAPLDDSGMPKDRFSAEMPDATLATLKIQPSEPRDSAVYFCASGLGPRPEGKLFFGEGSRLTVL.

This chain joins TRBV30 and TRBJ1-5, with unresolved D. Trimming removed 0 bases at V and 3 bases at J, with 3 bases between. The CDR3 extends over 12 amino acids. Germline CDR1 and CDR2: GTSNPN and SVGIG (reference sequence). The CDR3 DNA follows: TGTGCCTGGAGTGTGAACAATCAGCCCCAGCATTTT. It codes for CAWSVNNQPQHF.